The 9 T cell receptor beta chains below all came from one sample that was sequenced in a study of vaccination and CD4 T cells after COVID-19. The Oncomine TCR Beta short-read assay sequenced DNA from cultured CD4+ T cells. TCRdb reprocessed the PCR reads with MiXCR, giving one entry per CDR3 protein. The data hold over 15,000 distinct CDR3 sequences, with approximately 40% observed a single time. Treatment given: roughly 10-day PBMC culture with coronavirus spike peptide pools or control peptides (ViraFEST assay). The antigens of these receptors remain unknown. The sample was cultured CD4+ T cells from blood. All receptors derive from a human donor with COVID-19.

The V and J genes are TRBV10-3 and TRBJ2-1; either TRBD1 or TRBD2 may supply D (5 bases each). Germline-derived CDR1 and CDR2 are ENHRY and SYGVKD. The ends were cut back, 4 bases at V and 4 bases at J, with 8 bases in the middle. This CDR3 comprises 13 residues. CDR3 DNA sequence: TGTGCCATCAGTGGGGACGGATACAATGAGCAGTTCTTC. This codes for CAISGDGYNEQFF.

The DNA of the CDR3 is TGTGCCAGCAGTTTGACAGGTCCCTCCTACGAGCAGTACTTC. Amino acids: CASSLTGPSYEQYF. This chain joins TRBV12-3 or TRBV12-4 and TRBJ2-7; D perhaps matches TRBD1 (6 bases). The CDR3 runs to 14 residues. V gave up 3 bases and J gave up 0 bases, with 9 bases separating them.

This sequence joins TRBV6-1 and TRBJ1-5; 7 bases match TRBD1. CDR1 MNHNS and CDR2 SASEGT come from the germline V gene. The CDR3 is 15 residues long. J lost 4 bases, V lost 6 bases, and 9 bases had no gene match. CDR3 sequence reads: CASSFLPQGNQPQHF. CDR3 DNA: TGTGCCAGCAGCTTCCTGCCACAGGGGAATCAGCCCCAGCATTTT.

The sample holds one count of this clonotype. DNA of the CDR3: TGTGCCAGCAGTTCCGGACATAACACTGAAGCTTTCTTT. This translates into CASSSGHNTEAFF. The V and J genes are TRBV27 and TRBJ1-1; D perhaps matches TRBD1 (5 bases). This CDR3 spans 13 amino acids. Germline CDR1 and CDR2: MNHEY and SMNVEV (reference sequence). V lost 4 bases and J 2 bases, leaving 8 bases between the germline ends.

The CDR3, as DNA: TGCAGTGCTAGAGTGGCAGAGGACACTGAAGCTTTCTTT. This gives the protein CSARVAEDTEAFF. The J gene is TRBJ1-1, the V gene TRBV20-1; D not certain. Per the germline V gene, CDR1 is DFQATT and CDR2 is SNEGSKA (reference sequence). There are 13 residues in the CDR3. With 1 base removed from V and 3 bases from J, the gap between germline ends came to 9 bases.

The chain uses TRBV24-1 and TRBJ2-1; D tentatively reads TRBD1 or TRBD2 (6 bases each). The germline V and J ends were trimmed by 4 bases and 9 bases, with 15 bases remaining between them. This CDR3 spans 14 amino acids. Per germline, CDR1 KGHDR and CDR2 SFDVKD. The CDR3 spells CATSEPQQGGEQFF. In DNA form, the CDR3 reads TGTGCCACCAGTGAGCCCCAACAGGGAGGTGAGCAGTTCTTC.

The chain links TRBV20-1 to TRBJ1-1; no clear D. The length of the CDR3 is 12 residues. V was cut by 1 base and J by 11 bases, with 14 bases left in between. The germline V gene encodes CDR1 DFQATT and CDR2 SNEGSKA (reference sequence). The CDR3 loop is CSARVAAKVAFF. The CDR3 nucleotides are TGCAGTGCTAGAGTTGCGGCCAAAGTGGCTTTCTTT.

The chain recombines TRBV19 with TRBJ2-2; the D is unclear. The CDR3 length is 16 residues. The ends were cut back, 4 bases at V and 0 bases at J, with 12 bases in the middle. Germline V CDR1 and CDR2: LNHDA, SQIVND (reference sequence). Here the CDR3 reads CASSSARTANTGELFF. For the CDR3, the DNA is TGTGCCAGTAGTAGTGCCAGGACCGCGAACACCGGGGAGCTGTTTTTT.

The V and J genes are TRBV6-2 or TRBV6-3 and TRBJ1-5; the D gene is possibly TRBD1 (5 bases). Trimming pared 2 bases from V and 6 bases from J, leaving 14 bases between. CDR1 and CDR2 from the germline V gene are MNHEY and SVGEGT. The CDR3 length is 15 residues. CDR3 sequence (DNA): TGTGCCAGCAGTTACGGAGACAGACTCACTCAGCCCCAGCATTTT. Its translation: CASSYGDRLTQPQHF.